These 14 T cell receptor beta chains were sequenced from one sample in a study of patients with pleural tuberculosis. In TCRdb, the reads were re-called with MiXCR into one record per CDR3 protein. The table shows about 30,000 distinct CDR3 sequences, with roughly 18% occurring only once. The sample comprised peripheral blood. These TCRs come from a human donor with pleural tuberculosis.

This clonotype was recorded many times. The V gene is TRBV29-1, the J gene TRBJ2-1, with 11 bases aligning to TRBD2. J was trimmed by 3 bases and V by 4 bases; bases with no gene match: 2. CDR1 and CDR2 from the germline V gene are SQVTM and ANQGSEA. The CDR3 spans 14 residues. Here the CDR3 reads CSVAGTSGYNEQFF. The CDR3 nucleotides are TGCAGCGTTGCCGGGACTAGCGGCTACAATGAGCAGTTCTTC.

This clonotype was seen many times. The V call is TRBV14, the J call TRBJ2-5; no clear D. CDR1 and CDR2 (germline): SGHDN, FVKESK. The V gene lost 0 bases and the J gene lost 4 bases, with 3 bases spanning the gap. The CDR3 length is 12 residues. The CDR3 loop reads CASSQERETQYF. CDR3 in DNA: TGTGCCAGCAGCCAAGAAAGAGAGACCCAGTACTTC.

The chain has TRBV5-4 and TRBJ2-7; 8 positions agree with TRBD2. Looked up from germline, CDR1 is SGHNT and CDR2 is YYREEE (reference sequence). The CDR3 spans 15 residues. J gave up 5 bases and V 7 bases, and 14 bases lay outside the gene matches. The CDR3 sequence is CASSLPTGTRNEQYF. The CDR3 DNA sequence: TGTGCCAGCTCCCTCCCGACCGGGACTAGAAACGAGCAGTACTTC.

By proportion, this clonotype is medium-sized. The CDR3 loop reads CASSGFPVEAFF. For the CDR3, the DNA is TGTGCCAGCAGTGGTTTTCCCGTTGAAGCTTTCTTT. The rearrangement links TRBV25-1 to TRBJ1-1; D ambiguous. CDR3 length equals 12 residues. The V gene lost 4 bases and the J gene lost 7 bases, with 10 bases spanning the gap. CDR1 is MGHDK, CDR2 SYGVNS, per germline.

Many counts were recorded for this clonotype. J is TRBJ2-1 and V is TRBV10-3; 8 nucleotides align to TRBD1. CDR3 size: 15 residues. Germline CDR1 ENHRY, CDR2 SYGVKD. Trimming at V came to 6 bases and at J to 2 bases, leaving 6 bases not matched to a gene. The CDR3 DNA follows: TGTGCCATCAGGGCCCCGGGACAGGCCTACAATGAGCAGTTCTTC. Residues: CAIRAPGQAYNEQFF.

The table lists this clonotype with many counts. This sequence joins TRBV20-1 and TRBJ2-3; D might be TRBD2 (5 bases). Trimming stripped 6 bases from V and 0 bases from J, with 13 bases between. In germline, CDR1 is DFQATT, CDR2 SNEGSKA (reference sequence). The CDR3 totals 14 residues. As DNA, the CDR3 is TGCAGTGCCCCAAAAGGCGGGAGCACAGATACGCAGTATTTT. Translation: CSAPKGGSTDTQYF.

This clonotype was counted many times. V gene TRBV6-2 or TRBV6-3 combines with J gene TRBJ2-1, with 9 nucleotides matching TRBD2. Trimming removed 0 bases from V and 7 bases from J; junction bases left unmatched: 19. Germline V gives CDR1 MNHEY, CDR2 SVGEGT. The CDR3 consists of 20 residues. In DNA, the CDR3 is TGTGCCAGCAGTTACTCGCAGTCAGCGGGGGGCCCTAGTCTAGGGAATGAGCAGTTCTTC. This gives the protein CASSYSQSAGGPSLGNEQFF.

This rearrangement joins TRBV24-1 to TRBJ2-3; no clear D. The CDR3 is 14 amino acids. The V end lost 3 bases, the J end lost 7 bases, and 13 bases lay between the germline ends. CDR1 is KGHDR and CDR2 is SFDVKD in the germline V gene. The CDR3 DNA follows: TGTGCCACCAGTGATCCTTCCGTAGGTAATACGCAGTATTTT. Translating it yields CATSDPSVGNTQYF.

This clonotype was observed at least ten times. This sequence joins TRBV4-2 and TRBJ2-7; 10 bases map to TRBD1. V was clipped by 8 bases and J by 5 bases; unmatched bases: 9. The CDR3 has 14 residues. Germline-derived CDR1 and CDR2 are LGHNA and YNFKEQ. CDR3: CASGPGTGDDEQYF. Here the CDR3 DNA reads TGTGCCAGCGGACCTGGGACAGGGGACGACGAGCAGTACTTC.

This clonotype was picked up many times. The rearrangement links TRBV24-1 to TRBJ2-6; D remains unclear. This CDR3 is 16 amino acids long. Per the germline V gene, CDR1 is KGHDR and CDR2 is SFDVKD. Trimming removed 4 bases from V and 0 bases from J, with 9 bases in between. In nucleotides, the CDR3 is TGTGCCACCAGTGAGAGCAGGTTCTCTGGGGCCAACGTCCTGACTTTC. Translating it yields CATSESRFSGANVLTF.

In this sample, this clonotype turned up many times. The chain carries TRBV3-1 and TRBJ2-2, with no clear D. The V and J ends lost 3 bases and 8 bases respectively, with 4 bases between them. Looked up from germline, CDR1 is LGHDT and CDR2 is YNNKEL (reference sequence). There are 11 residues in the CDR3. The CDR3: CASSQQGELFF. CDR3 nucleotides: TGTGCCAGCAGCCAGCAGGGGGAGCTGTTTTTT.

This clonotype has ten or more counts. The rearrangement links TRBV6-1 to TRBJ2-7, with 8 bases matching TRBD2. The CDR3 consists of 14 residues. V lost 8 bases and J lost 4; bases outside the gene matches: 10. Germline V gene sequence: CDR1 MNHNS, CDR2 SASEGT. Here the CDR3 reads CASGGGRKTYEQYF. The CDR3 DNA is TGTGCCAGCGGGGGCGGGAGGAAGACTTACGAGCAGTACTTC.

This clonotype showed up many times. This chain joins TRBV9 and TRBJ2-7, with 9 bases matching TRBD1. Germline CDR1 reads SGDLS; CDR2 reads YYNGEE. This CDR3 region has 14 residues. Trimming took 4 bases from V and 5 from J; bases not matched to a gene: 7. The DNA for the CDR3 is TGTGCCAGCAGCAACACCGGGACAGGGAACGAGCAGTACTTC. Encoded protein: CASSNTGTGNEQYF.

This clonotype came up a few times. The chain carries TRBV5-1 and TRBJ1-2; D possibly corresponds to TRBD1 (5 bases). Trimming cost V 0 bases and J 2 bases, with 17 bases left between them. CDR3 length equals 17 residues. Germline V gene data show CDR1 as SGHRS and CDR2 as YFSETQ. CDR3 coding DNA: TGCGCCAGCAGCTTGGACGTAGGGGTCAAAGGAAACTATGGCTACACCTTC. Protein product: CASSLDVGVKGNYGYTF.